This T cell receptor (beta chain) was identified in a study of T cells in Graves' hyperthyroidism and ophthalmopathy. TCR beta CDR3 region amplification was performed from RNA transcripts. First-round RT-PCR with HTBI primers amplified the TCR CDR3 region. Each CDR3 protein gets one entry after TCRdb re-called the multiplex PCR reads with MiXCR. The profile covers about 580,000 distinct CDR3 sequences, with about 15% appearing a single time and around 5.4% taken by the ten largest. Germline CDR1 DFQATT, CDR2 SNEGSKA (reference sequence). This CDR3 has 13 amino acids. V was shortened by 7 bases and J by 7 bases, with 16 bases between the two germline ends.

Specimen: blood. This chain joins TRBV20-1 and TRBJ2-2, with D possibly matching TRBD1 (6 bases). The receptor comes from a woman under 40 with Graves' hyperthyroidism that later progressed to Graves' ophthalmopathy. The CDR3 loop is CSVSETGIGELFF. CDR3 sequence (DNA): TGCAGTGTTAGCGAAACAGGGATCGGGGAGCTGTTTTTT.